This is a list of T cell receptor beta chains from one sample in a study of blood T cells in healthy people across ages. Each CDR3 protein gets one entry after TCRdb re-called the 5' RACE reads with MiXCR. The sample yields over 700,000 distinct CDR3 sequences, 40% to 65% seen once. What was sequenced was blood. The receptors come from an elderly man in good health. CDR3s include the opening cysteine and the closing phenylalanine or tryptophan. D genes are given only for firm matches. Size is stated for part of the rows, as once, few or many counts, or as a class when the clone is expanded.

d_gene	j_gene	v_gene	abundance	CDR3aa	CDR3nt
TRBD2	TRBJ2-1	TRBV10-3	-	CAIMGLAAYNEQFF	TGTGCCATTATGGGACTAGCTGCCTACAATGAGCAGTTCTTC
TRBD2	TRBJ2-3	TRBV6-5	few	CASSYSPTGSTSGRADRYAYF	TGTGCCAGCAGTTACTCCCCAACGGGATCAACTAGCGGGAGGGCCGACAGATACGCGTATTTT
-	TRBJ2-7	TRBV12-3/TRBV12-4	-	CASSPLRIREGEQYF	TGTGCCAGCAGCCCCCTTAGGATACGAGAAGGGGAGCAGTACTTC
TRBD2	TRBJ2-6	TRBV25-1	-	CASSEYPAGDSGANVLTF	TGTGCCAGCAGTGAATATCCAGCGGGAGACTCTGGGGCCAACGTCCTGACTTTC
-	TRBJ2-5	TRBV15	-	CATSGLLAETQYF	TGTGCCACCAGCGGGCTGCTTGCAGAGACCCAGTACTTC
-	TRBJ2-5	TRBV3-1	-	CASRDTGSQETQYF	TGTGCCAGCAGGGATACAGGGAGCCAAGAGACCCAGTACTTC
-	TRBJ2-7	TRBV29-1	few	CSAGLYNEQYF	TGCAGCGCGGGACTCTACAATGAGCAGTACTTC
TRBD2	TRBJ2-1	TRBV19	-	CASSTSGLGIGEQFF	TGTGCCAGTAGTACTAGCGGGCTCGGGATCGGTGAGCAGTTCTTC
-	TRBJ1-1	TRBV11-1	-	CASSLGPGLEAFF	TGTGCCAGCAGCCTGGGTCCCGGTCTAGAAGCTTTCTTT
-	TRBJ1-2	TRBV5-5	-	CASNTGGVVGYTF	TGTGCCAGCAATACCGGGGGGGTGGTTGGCTACACCTTC
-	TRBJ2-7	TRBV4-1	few	CASSRTILLVYEQYF	TGCGCCAGCAGCCGAACTATTCTTTTGGTCTACGAGCAGTACTTC
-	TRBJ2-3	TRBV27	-	CASSAPVPSSQYF	TGTGCCAGCAGTGCCCCCGTCCCGTCGTCGCAGTATTTT
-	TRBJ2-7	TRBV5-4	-	CASSSQGRSSYEQYF	TGTGCCAGCAGCTCCCAGGGACGCAGCTCCTACGAGCAGTACTTC
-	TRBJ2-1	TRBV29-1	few	CSVEPPGNYEQFF	TGCAGCGTTGAGCCCCCAGGGAATTATGAGCAGTTCTTC
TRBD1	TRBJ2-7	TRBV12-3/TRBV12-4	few	CASSGQDPSYEQYF	TGTGCCAGCTCGGGACAGGACCCCTCCTACGAGCAGTACTTC
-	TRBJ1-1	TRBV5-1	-	CASSEGPNTEAFF	TGCGCCAGCAGCGAGGGACCGAACACTGAAGCTTTCTTT
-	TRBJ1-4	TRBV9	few	CASSALGDDEKLFF	TGTGCCAGCAGCGCGTTGGGAGACGACGAAAAACTGTTTTTT
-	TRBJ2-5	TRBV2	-	CASSELGVGGGETQYF	TGTGCCAGCAGTGAATTAGGAGTGGGAGGAGGAGAGACCCAGTACTTC
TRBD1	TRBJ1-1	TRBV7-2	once	CASSFPGQGISAFF	TGTGCCAGCAGCTTTCCGGGACAGGGGATCTCGGCTTTCTTT
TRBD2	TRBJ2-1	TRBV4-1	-	CASSQVPAGTPEQFF	TGCGCCAGCAGCCAAGTCCCAGCGGGAACCCCCGAACAGTTCTTC